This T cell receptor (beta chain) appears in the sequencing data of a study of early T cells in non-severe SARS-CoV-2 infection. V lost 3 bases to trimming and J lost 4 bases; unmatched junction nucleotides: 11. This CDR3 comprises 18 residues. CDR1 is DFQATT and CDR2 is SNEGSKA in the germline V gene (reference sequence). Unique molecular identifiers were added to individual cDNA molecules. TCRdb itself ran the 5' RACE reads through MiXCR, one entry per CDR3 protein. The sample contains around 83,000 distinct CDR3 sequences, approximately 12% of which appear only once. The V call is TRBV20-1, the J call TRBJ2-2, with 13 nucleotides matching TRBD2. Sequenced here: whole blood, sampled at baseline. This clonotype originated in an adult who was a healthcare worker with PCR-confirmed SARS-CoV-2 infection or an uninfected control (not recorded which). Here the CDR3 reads CSARIIGLAGDVTGELFF. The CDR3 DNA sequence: TGCAGTGCTAGGATAATCGGACTAGCGGGAGATGTCACCGGGGAGCTGTTTTTT.